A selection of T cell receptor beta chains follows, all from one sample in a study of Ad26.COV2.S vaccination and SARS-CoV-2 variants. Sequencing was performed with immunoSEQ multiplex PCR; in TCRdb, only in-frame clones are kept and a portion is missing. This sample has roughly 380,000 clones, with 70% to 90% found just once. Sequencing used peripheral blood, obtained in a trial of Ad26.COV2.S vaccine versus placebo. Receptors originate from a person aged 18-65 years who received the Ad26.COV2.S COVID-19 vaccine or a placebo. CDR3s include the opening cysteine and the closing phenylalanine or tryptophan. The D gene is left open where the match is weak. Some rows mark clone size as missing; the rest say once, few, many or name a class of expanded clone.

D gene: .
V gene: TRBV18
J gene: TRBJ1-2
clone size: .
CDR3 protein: CASSPQGSDYGYTF
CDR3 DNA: TGTGCCAGCTCACCACAGGGTTCCGACTATGGCTACACCTTC

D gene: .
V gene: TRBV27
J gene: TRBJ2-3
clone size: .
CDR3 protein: CASSGWAGRIFDPDTQYF
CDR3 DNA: TGTGCCAGCAGTGGATGGGCTGGCCGTATTTTTGATCCAGATACGCAGTATTTT

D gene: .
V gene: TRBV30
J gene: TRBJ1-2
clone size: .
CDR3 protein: CAWSPSKRGIWGYTF
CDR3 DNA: TGTGCCTGGAGTCCCAGTAAGCGGGGAATATGGGGCTACACCTTC

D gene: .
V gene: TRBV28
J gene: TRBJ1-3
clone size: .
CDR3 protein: CASRWGPSTGNTIYF
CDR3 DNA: TGTGCCAGCAGGTGGGGGCCCAGCACTGGAAACACCATATATTTT

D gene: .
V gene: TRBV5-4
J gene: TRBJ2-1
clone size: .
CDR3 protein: CASSNSGTHNEQFF
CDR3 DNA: TGTGCCAGCAGCAATAGCGGCACCCACAATGAGCAGTTCTTC

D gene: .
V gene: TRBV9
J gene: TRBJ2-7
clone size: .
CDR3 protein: CASSVYGGRSYEQYF
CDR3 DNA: TGTGCCAGCAGCGTATACGGGGGACGCTCCTACGAGCAGTACTTC

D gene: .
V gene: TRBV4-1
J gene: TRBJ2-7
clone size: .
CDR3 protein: CASSQSPLGSYEQYF
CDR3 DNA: TGCGCCAGCAGCCAGTCCCCACTGGGTTCCTACGAGCAGTACTTC

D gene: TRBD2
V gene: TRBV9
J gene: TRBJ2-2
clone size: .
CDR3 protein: CARMGGRLAVNTGELFF
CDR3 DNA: TGTGCCCGAATGGGGGGGCGACTAGCGGTGAACACCGGGGAGCTGTTTTTT

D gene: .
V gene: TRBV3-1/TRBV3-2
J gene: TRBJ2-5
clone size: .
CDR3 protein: CASSQDIRAETQYF
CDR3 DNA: TGTGCCAGCAGCCAAGATATAAGGGCAGAGACCCAGTACTTC

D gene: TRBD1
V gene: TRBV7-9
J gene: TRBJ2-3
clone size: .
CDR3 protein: CASSFKGTGPDTQYF
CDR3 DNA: TGTGCCAGCAGCTTTAAAGGGACAGGTCCAGATACGCAGTATTTT

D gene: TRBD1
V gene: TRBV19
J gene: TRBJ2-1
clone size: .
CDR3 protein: CASSTQDRGGNEQFF
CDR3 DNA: TGTGCCAGTAGTACCCAAGACAGGGGAGGTAATGAGCAGTTCTTC

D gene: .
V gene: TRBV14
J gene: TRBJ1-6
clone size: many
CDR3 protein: CASSQVPGTNSPLHF
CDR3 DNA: TGTGCCAGCAGCCAAGTTCCAGGGACAAATTCACCCCTCCACTTT

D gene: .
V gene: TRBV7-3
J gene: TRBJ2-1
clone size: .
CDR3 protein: CASSLAGGYYNEQFF
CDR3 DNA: TGTGCCAGCAGCTTAGCAGGGGGGTACTACAATGAGCAGTTCTTC

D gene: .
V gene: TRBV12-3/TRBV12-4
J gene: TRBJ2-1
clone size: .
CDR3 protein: CASSPKRNEQFF
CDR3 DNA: TGTGCCAGCAGCCCGAAAAGGAATGAGCAGTTCTTC

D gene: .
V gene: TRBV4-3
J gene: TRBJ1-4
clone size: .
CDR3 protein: CASSQDQGYEKLFF
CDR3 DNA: TGCGCCAGCAGCCAAGATCAGGGGTACGAAAAACTGTTTTTT

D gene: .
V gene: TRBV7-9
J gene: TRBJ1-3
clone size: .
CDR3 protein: CASSNPVDTIYF
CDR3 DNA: TGTGCCAGCAGCAACCCCGTCGACACCATATATTTT

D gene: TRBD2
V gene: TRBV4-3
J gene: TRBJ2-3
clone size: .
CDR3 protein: CASSQGLADLSTDTQYF
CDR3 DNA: TGCGCCAGCAGCCAAGGCCTAGCGGATTTAAGCACAGATACGCAGTATTTT

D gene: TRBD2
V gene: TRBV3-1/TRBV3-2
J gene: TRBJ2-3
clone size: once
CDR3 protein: CASNPSPAGGTDTQYF
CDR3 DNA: TGTGCCAGCAACCCCAGCCCGGCGGGAGGCACAGATACGCAGTATTTT

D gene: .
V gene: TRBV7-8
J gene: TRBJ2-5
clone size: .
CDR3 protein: CASSLFGGSRGSETQYF
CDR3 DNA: TGTGCCAGCAGCTTGTTCGGGGGATCCAGGGGGAGTGAGACCCAGTACTTC

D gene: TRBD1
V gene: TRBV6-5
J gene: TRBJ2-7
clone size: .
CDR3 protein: CASSRGTGSYEQYF
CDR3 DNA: TGTGCCAGCAGCCGCGGGACAGGTTCCTACGAGCAGTACTTC

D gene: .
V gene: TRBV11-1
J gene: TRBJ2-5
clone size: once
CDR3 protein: CASSLATDRETQYF
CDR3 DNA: TGTGCCAGCAGCTTAGCTACGGATAGGGAGACCCAGTACTTC

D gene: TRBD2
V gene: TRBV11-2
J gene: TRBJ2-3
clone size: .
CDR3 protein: CASSLISIAGGTSTDTQYF
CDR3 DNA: TGTGCCAGCAGCCTCATCTCGATAGCGGGGGGTACTAGCACAGATACGCAGTATTTT

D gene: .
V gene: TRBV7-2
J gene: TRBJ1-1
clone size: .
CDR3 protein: CASSLTGKAFF
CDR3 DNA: TGTGCCAGCAGCTTAACAGGAAAAGCTTTCTTT

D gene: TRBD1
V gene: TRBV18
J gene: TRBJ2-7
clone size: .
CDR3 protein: CASSPGTGHDYEQYF
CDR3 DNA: TGTGCCAGCTCACCCGGGACAGGACACGACTACGAGCAGTACTTC

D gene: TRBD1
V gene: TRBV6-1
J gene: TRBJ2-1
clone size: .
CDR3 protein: CASSDTAGGGDEQFF
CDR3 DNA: TGTGCCAGCAGTGATACGGCAGGGGGCGGAGATGAGCAGTTCTTC

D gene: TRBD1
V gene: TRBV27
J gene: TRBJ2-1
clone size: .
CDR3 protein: CASKNSGTVSYNEQFF
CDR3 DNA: TGTGCCAGCAAAAACTCCGGGACAGTCTCCTACAATGAGCAGTTCTTC

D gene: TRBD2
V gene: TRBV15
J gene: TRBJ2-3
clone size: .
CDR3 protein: CATSRGGRGVGDTQYF
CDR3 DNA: TGTGCCACCAGCAGAGGCGGTCGGGGGGTTGGAGATACGCAGTATTTT

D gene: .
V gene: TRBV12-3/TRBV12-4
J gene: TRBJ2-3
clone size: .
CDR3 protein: CASSFSADTQYF
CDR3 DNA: TGTGCCAGCAGTTTCAGCGCAGATACGCAGTATTTT

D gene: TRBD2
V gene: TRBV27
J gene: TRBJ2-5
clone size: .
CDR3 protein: CASSPWPLVAGVETQYF
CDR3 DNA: TGTGCCAGCAGTCCATGGCCCTTGGTAGCGGGGGTAGAGACCCAGTACTTC

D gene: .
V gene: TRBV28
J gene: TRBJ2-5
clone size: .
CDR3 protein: CASSSPGGGAVWITKETQYF
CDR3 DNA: TGTGCCAGCAGTTCTCCCGGGGGCGGGGCGGTATGGATTACGAAAGAGACCCAGTACTTC

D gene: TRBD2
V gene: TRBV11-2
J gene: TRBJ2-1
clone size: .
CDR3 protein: CASSSTWVAGGYNEQFF
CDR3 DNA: TGTGCCAGCAGCTCAACCTGGGTTGCGGGGGGGTACAATGAGCAGTTCTTC

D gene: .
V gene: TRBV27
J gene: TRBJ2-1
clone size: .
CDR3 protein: CASSQEGTANEQFF
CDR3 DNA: TGTGCCAGCAGTCAAGAGGGGACCGCCAATGAGCAGTTCTTC